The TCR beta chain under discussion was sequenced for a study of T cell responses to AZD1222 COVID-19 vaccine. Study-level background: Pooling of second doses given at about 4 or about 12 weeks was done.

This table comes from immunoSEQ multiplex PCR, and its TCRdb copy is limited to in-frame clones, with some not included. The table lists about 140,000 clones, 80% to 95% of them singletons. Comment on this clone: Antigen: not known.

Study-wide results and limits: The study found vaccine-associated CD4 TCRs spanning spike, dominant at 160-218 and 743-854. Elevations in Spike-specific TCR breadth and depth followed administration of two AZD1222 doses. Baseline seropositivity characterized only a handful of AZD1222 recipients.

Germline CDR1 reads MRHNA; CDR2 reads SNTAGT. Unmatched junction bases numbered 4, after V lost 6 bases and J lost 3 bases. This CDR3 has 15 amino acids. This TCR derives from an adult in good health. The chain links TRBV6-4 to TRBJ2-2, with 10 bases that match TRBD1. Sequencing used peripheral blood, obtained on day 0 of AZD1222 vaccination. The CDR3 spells CASSDGQGDTGELFF. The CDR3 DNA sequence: TGTGCCAGCAGCGACGGACAGGGGGACACCGGGGAGCTGTTTTTT.